The rows below give T cell receptor beta chains drawn from one sample of a study of CD8+CD57+ T cells in acquired aplastic anemia. TCRdb reprocessed the reads with MiXCR, giving one entry per CDR3 protein. The sample lists around 290,000 distinct CDR3 sequences, roughly 53% occurring once. Sequenced material: sorted CD4+, CD8+, or CD8+CD57+ T cells (not recorded which) from PBMCs. The source of these receptors is a human donor with aplastic anemia. Each CDR3 is given with its conserved first and last residue. Each record gives: J gene, clone size, V gene, D gene, CDR3 protein, CDR3 DNA. The D gene is left open where the match is weak. Clone size is stated in some rows and not others, as once, few, many or a class when expanded.

J: TRBJ1-6
size: once
V: TRBV7-9
D: NA
CDR3: CASSLALRIHNSPLHF
DNA: TGTGCCAGCAGCTTAGCTCTTCGGATCCATAATTCACCCCTCCACTTT

J: TRBJ1-2
size: NA
V: TRBV18
D: TRBD1
CDR3: CASSPTGGSPHYGYTF
DNA: TGTGCCAGCTCACCAACAGGGGGCTCGCCCCATTATGGCTACACCTTC

J: TRBJ2-5
size: few
V: TRBV29-1
D: TRBD1
CDR3: CSGRTGPQETQYF
DNA: TGCAGCGGACGGACAGGGCCACAAGAGACCCAGTACTTC

J: TRBJ1-3
size: NA
V: TRBV2
D: NA
CDR3: CASSDDLTLSGNTIYF
DNA: TGTGCCAGCAGTGACGACCTTACCCTTTCTGGAAACACCATATATTTT

J: TRBJ1-6
size: NA
V: TRBV12-3/TRBV12-4
D: TRBD1
CDR3: CASSLAQGGDPPLHF
DNA: TGTGCCAGCAGCTTAGCGCAGGGGGGTGATCCACCCCTCCACTTT

J: TRBJ2-1
size: NA
V: TRBV4-2
D: TRBD1
CDR3: CASSQEQGSYNEQFF
DNA: TGTGCCAGCAGCCAAGAACAGGGGTCCTACAATGAGCAGTTCTTC

J: TRBJ2-7
size: once
V: TRBV7-3
D: NA
CDR3: CASSLMAGSYKQYF
DNA: TGTGCCAGCAGCTTAATGGCGGGGTCCTACAAGCAGTACTTC

J: TRBJ1-2
size: many
V: TRBV29-1
D: NA
CDR3: CSAVTAALGYTF
DNA: TGCAGCGCTGTCACAGCGGCCCTTGGCTACACCTTC

J: TRBJ2-3
size: many
V: TRBV5-1
D: TRBD1
CDR3: CASSLEQGAADTQYF
DNA: TGCGCCAGCAGCTTGGAACAGGGGGCCGCAGATACGCAGTATTTT

J: TRBJ1-2
size: NA
V: TRBV7-2
D: NA
CDR3: CASSTAPRVGYGYTF
DNA: TGTGCCAGCAGCACTGCGCCCAGGGTGGGGTATGGCTACACCTTC

J: TRBJ2-1
size: many
V: TRBV20-1
D: TRBD2
CDR3: CSARGTQSGRALHNEQFF
DNA: TGCAGTGCTAGAGGAACTCAAAGCGGGAGGGCCTTACACAATGAGCAGTTCTTC

J: TRBJ2-1
size: once
V: TRBV24-1
D: NA
CDR3: CATSDFETSSYNEQFF
DNA: TGTGCCACCAGTGATTTTGAGACGAGCTCCTACAATGAGCAGTTCTTC

J: TRBJ2-2
size: NA
V: TRBV29-1
D: NA
CDR3: CSGGTRNTGELFF
DNA: TGCAGCGGTGGGACACGGAACACCGGGGAGCTGTTTTTT

J: TRBJ2-7
size: many
V: TRBV2
D: NA
CDR3: CASSEYTFSYEQYF
DNA: TGTGCCAGCAGTGAATACACCTTTAGCTACGAGCAGTACTTC

J: TRBJ2-7
size: many
V: TRBV10-3
D: NA
CDR3: CAISESRDREQYF
DNA: TGTGCCATCAGTGAGTCGCGGGACCGAGAGCAGTACTTC

J: TRBJ2-7
size: few
V: TRBV2
D: TRBD2
CDR3: CASSGSGGASEQYF
DNA: TGTGCCAGCAGTGGTAGCGGGGGGGCCTCCGAGCAGTACTTC

J: TRBJ2-7
size: many
V: TRBV6-1
D: NA
CDR3: CASSLSGLYYEQYF
DNA: TGTGCCAGCAGTCTATCTGGACTCTACTACGAGCAGTACTTC

J: TRBJ2-1
size: NA
V: TRBV7-8
D: TRBD2
CDR3: CASSPRTSAEQFF
DNA: TGTGCCAGCAGCCCCCGGACTAGCGCGGAGCAGTTCTTC